This T cell receptor beta chain was recorded in a study of regulatory T cells in long-lasting Graves disease. Study results and caveats: Favored usage of TRBV28, TRBJ1-2 and TRBJ2-5 was recorded in persistent disease.

The germline CDR1 and CDR2 sequences are SQVTM and ANQGSEA. The CDR3 consists of 13 residues. The trim removed 5 bases at V and 2 bases at J, leaving 5 bases unmatched. With iRepertoire HTBI primers and Arm-PCR of CDR3 regions, TCR beta libraries were built. TCRdb reprocessed the multiplex PCR reads via MiXCR and lists one record per CDR3 protein. The sample lists around 400,000 distinct CDR3 sequences, roughly 24% seen once, with around 30% in the top ten. Sample time point: persistent/refractory GD, antithyroid drugs over 5 years with positive TRAb. Extracted PBMC RNA gave rise to the TCR library. In this sample, this clonotype turned up many times. No antigen is known for it.

This sequence originates from a woman aged 40 to 50 with Graves disease. V and J are TRBV29-1 and TRBJ2-7; TRBD2 matches at 8 bases. The specimen was peripheral blood mononuclear cells (PBMCs), collected when the disease was refractory, from a patient treated with antithyroid drugs. CDR3 in amino acids: CSVTGSGTYEQYF. Written as DNA, the CDR3 is TGCAGCGTTACCGGTAGCGGGACCTACGAGCAGTACTTC.